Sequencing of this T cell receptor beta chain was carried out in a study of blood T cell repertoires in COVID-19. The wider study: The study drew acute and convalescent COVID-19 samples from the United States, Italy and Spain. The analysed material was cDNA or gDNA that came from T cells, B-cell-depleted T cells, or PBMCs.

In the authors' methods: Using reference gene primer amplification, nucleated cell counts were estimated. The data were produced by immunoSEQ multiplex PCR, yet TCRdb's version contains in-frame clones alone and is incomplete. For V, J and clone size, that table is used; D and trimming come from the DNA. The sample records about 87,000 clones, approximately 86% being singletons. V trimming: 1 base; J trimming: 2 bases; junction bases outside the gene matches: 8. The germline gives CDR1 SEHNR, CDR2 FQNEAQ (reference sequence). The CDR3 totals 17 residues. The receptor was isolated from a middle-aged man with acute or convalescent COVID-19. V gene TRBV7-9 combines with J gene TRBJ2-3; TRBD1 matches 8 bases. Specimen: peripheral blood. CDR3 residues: CASSLGLNRGDTDTQYF. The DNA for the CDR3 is TGTGCCAGCAGCTTAGGCCTCAACAGGGGGGACACAGATACGCAGTATTTT. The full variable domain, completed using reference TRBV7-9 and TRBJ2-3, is DTGVSQNPRHKITKRGQNVTFRCDPISEHNRLYWYRQTLGQGPEFLTYFQNEAQLEKSRLLSDRFSAERPKGSFSTLEIQRTEQGDSAMYLCASSLGLNRGDTDTQYFGPGTRLTVL.